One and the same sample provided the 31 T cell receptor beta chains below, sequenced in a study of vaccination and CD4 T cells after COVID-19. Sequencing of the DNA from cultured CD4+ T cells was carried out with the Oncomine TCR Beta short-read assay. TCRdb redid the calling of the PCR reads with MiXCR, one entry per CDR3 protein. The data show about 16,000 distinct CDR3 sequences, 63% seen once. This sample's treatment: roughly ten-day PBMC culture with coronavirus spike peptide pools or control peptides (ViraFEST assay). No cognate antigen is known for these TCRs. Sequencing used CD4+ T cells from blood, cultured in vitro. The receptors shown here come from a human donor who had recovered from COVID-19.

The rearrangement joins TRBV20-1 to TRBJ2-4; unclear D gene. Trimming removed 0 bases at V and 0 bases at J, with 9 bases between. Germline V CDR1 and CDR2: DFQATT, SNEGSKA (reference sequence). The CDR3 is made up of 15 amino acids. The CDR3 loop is CSARDKVLAKNIQYF. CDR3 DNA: TGCAGTGCTAGAGATAAGGTGCTAGCCAAAAACATTCAGTACTTC.

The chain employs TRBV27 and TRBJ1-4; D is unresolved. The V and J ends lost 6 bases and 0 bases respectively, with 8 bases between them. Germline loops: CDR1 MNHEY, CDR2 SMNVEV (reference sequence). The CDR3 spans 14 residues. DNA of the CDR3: TGTGCCAGCAGCCGAGTTTCAACTAATGAAAAACTGTTTTTT. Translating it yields CASSRVSTNEKLFF.

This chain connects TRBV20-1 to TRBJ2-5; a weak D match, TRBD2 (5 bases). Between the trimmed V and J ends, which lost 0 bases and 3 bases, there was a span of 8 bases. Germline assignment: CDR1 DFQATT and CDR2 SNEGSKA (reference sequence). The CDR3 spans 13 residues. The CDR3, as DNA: TGCAGTGCTAGAGACCTCGGGAAAGAGACCCAGTACTTC. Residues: CSARDLGKETQYF.

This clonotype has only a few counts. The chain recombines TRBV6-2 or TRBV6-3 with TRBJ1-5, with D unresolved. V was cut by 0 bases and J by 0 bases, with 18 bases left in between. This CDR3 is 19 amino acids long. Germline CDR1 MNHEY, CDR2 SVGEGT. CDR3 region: CASSYSIGNRAYSNQPQHF. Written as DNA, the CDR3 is TGTGCCAGCAGTTACTCGATTGGTAACCGTGCGTATAGCAATCAGCCCCAGCATTTT.

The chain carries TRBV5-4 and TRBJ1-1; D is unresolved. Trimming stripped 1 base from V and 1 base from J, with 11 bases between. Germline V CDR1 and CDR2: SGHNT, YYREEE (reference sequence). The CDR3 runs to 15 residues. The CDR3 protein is CASSLRSSTNTEAFF. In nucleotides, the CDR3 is TGTGCCAGCAGCTTGAGATCATCCACGAACACTGAAGCTTTCTTT.

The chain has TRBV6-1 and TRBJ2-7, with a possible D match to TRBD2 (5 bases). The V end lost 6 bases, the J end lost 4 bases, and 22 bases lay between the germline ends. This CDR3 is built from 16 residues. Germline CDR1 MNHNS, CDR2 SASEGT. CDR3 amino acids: CASSPSVRRQIYEQYF. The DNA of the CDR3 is TGTGCCAGCAGCCCCTCGGTTCGGAGGCAGATATACGAGCAGTACTTC.

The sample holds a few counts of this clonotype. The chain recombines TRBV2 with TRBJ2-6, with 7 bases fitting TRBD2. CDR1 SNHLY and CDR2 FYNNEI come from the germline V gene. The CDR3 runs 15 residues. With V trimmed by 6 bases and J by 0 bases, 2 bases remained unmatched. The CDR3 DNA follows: TGTGCCAGCAGCGGGAGGCTCTCTGGGGCCAACGTCCTGACTTTC. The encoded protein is CASSGRLSGANVLTF.

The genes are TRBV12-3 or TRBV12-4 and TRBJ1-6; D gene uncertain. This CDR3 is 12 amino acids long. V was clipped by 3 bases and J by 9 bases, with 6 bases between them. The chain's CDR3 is CASSFVGSPLHF. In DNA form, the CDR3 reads TGTGCCAGCAGTTTCGTTGGTTCACCCCTCCACTTT.

For the CDR3, the DNA is TGTGCCAGCAGCTTACCCCCACAGGGTCTTGGTGAGCAGTTCTTC. Protein sequence: CASSLPPQGLGEQFF. This chain uses TRBV7-2 with TRBJ2-1; D perhaps matches TRBD1 (6 bases). V was clipped by 2 bases and J by 9 bases, with 17 bases between them. CDR1 is SGHTA, CDR2 FQGNSA, per germline. The CDR3 totals 15 residues.

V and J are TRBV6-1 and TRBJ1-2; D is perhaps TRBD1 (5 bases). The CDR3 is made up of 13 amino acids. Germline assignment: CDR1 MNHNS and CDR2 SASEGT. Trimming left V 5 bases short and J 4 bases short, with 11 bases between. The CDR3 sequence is CASSPYGGYGYTF. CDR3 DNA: TGTGCCAGCAGTCCCTACGGGGGCTATGGCTACACCTTC.

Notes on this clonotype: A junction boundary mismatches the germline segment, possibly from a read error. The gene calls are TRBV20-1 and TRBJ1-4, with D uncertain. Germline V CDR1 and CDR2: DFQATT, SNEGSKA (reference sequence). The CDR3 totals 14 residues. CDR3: CSAKDVAGYEELFF. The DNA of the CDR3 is TGCAGTGCGAAAGACGTCGCAGGATATGAAGAACTGTTTTTT.

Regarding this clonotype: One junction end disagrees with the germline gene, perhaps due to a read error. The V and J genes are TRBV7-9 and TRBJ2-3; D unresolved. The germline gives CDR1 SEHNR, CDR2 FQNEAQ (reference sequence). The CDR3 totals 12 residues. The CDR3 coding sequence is TGCGCCAGCATAGGGTCCTCAGATACGCAGTATTTT. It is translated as CASIGSSDTQYF. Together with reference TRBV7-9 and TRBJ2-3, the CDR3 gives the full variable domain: DTGVSQNPRHKITKRGQNVTFRCDPISEHNRLYWYRQTLGQGPEFLTYFQNEAQLEKSRLLSDRFSAERPKGSFSTLEIQRTEQGDSAMYLCASIGSSDTQYFGPGTRLTVL.

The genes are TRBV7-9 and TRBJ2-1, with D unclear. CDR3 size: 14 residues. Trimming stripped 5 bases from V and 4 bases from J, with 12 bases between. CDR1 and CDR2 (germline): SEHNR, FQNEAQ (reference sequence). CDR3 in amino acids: CASSPGPTYNEQFF. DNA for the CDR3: TGTGCCAGCAGCCCAGGACCTACTTACAATGAGCAGTTCTTC.

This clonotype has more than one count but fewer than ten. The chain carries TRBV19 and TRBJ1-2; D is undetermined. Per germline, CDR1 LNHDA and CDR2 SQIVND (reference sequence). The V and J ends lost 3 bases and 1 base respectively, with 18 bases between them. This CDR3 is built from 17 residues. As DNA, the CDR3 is TGTGCCAGTAGTATTTCAACAGCCCGATCGATTAACTATGGCTACACCTTC. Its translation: CASSISTARSINYGYTF.

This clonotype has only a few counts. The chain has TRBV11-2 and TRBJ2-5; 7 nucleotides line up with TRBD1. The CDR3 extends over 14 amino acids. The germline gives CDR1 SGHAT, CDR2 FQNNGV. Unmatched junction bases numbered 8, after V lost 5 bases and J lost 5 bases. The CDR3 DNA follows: TGTGCCAGCAGCCGAGACAGGGCCTCGGAGACCCAGTACTTC. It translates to CASSRDRASETQYF.

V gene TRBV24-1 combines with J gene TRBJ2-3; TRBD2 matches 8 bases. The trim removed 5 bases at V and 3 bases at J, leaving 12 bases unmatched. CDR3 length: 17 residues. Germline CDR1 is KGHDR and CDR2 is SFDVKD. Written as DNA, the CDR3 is TGTGCCACCAGTGCCCCTGTCAGCGGGAGTAAAACAGATACGCAGTATTTT. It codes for CATSAPVSGSKTDTQYF.

CDR3 loop: CASSLAMRNGYTF. In DNA form, the CDR3 reads TGTGCCAGCAGCTTAGCAATGCGGAATGGCTACACCTTC. The V and J genes are TRBV7-2 and TRBJ1-2; D gene ambiguous. With 0 bases removed from V and 6 bases from J, the gap between germline ends came to 8 bases. Germline CDR1 reads SGHTA; CDR2 reads FQGNSA. The CDR3 loop spans 13 amino acids. The full variable domain, with the rest looked up from reference TRBV7-2 and TRBJ1-2, is GAGVSQSPSNKVTEKGKDVELRCDPISGHTALYWYRQSLGQGLEFLIYFQGNSAPDKSGLPSDRFSAERTGGSVSTLTIQRTQQEDSAVYLCASSLAMRNGYTFGSGTRLTVV.

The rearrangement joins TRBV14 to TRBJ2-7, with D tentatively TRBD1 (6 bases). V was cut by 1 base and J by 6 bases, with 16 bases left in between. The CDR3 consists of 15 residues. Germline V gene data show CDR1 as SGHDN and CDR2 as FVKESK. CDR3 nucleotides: TGTGCCAGCAGCCAAGTGGGGGCCGAGGGGAGCGAGCAGTACTTC. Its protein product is CASSQVGAEGSEQYF.

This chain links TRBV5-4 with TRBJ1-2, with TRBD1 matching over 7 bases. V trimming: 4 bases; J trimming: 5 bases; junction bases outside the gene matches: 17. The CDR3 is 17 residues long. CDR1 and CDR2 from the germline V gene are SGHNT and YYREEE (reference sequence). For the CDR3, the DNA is TGTGCCAGCAGCACTCCAAAGAGGGGACAGAACGAATATGGCTACACCTTC. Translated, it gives CASSTPKRGQNEYGYTF.

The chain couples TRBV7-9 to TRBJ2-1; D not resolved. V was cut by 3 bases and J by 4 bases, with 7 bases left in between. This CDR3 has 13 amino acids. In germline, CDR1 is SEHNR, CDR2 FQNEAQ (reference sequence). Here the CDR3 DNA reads TGTGCCAGCAGCTTGTCGGCGTACAATGAGCAGTTCTTC. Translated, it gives CASSLSAYNEQFF.

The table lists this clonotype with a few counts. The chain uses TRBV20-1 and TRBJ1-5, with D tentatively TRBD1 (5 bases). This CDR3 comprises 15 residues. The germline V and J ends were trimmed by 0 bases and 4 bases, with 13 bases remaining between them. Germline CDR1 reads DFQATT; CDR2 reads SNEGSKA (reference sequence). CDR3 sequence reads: CSARDRTGGNQPQHF. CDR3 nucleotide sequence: TGCAGTGCTAGAGATAGAACAGGAGGTAATCAGCCCCAGCATTTT.

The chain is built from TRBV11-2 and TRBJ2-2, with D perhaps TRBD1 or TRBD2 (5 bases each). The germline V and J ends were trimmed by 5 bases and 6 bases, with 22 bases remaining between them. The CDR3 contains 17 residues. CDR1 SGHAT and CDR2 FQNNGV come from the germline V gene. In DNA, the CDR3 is TGTGCCAGCAGCCATCCGGGGCTATATATCGTCTCCGGGGAGCTGTTTTTT. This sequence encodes CASSHPGLYIVSGELFF.

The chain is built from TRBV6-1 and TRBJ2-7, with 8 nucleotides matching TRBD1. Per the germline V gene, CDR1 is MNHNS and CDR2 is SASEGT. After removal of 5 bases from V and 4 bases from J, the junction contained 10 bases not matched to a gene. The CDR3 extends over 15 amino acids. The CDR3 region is CASSPPTGAYYEQYF. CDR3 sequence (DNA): TGTGCCAGCAGTCCCCCGACAGGGGCGTATTACGAGCAGTACTTC.

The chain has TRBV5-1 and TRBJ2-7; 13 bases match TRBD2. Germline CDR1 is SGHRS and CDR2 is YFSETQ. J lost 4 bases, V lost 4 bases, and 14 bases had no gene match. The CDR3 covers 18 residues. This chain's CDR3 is CASSAPGLAGLKMYEQYF. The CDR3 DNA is TGCGCCAGCAGCGCGCCGGGACTAGCGGGGCTCAAGATGTACGAGCAGTACTTC.

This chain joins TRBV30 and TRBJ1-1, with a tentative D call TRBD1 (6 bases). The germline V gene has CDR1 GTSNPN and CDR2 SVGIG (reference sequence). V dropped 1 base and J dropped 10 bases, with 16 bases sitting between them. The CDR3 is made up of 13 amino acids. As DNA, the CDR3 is TGTGCCTGGAGTGGGCAGGGGACTCTCGGAGCTTTCTTT. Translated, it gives CAWSGQGTLGAFF.

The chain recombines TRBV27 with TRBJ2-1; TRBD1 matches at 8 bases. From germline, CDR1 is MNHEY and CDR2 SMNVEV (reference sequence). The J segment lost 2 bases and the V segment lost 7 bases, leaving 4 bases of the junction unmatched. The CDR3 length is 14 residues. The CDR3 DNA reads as TGTGCCAGCACAAGACAGGGGCCCTACAATGAGCAGTTCTTC. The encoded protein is CASTRQGPYNEQFF.

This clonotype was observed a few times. The CDR3 spells CSARAGQKETQYF. The CDR3 DNA sequence: TGCAGTGCTAGAGCCGGACAGAAAGAGACCCAGTACTTC. The V call is TRBV20-1, the J call TRBJ2-5; D is possibly TRBD1 (6 bases). This CDR3 is built from 13 residues. The germline CDR1 and CDR2 sequences are DFQATT and SNEGSKA (reference sequence). Between the trimmed V and J ends, which lost 1 base and 3 bases, there was a span of 9 bases.

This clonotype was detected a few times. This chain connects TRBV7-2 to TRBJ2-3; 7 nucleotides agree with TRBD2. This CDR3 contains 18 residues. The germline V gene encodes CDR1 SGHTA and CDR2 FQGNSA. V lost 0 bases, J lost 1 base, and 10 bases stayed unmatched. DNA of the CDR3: TGTGCCAGCAGCTTAGCCCTCGGGTCAGCGGGGCGCACAGATACGCAGTATTTT. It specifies CASSLALGSAGRTDTQYF.

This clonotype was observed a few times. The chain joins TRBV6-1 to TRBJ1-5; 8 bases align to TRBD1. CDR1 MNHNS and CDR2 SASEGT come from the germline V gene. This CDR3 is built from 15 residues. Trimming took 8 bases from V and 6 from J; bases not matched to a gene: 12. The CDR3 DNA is TGTGCCAGCCGACCTTCTACAGGGGGTTTTCAGCCCCAGCATTTT. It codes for CASRPSTGGFQPQHF.

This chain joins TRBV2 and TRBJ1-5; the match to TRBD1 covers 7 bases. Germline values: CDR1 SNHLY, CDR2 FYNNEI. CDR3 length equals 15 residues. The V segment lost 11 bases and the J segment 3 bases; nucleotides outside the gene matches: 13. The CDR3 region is CASCRGPPYNQPQHF. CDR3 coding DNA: TGTGCCTCATGTAGGGGGCCACCGTACAATCAGCCCCAGCATTTT.

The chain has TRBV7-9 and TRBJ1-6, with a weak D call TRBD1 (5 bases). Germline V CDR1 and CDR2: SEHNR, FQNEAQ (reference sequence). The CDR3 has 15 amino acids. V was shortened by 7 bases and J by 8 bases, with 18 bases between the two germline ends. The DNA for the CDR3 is TGTGCCAGCACCTCTCTCGCAGGGATCCATTCACCCCTCCACTTT. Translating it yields CASTSLAGIHSPLHF.